One and the same sample provided the 8 T cell receptor beta chains below, sequenced in a study of regulatory dendritic cells for organ transplantation. Allogeneic regulatory or mature dendritic cells were co-cultured for about 5 days with CFSE-labeled sorted T cells at 1:10. These receptors' targets are unknown. Data came from immunoSEQ multiplex PCR; TCRdb stores just in-frame clones and leaves some out. The repertoire holds around 4,900 clones, with roughly 79% as singletons. The specimen sequenced was memory CD8+ T cells from blood cultured with regulatory dendritic cells. The subset here: CD45RO+ memory T cells. These receptors all come from a human donor in good health.

This clone was found a few times. The chain joins TRBV4-3 to TRBJ2-5; 10 nucleotides line up with TRBD2. Trimming at V came to 1 base and at J to 4 bases, leaving 3 bases not matched to a gene. Germline V CDR1 and CDR2: LGHNA, YSLEER. CDR3 size: 15 residues. DNA of the CDR3: TGCGCCAGCAGCCAAGGAGCGGGAGGGTTAGAGACCCAGTACTTC. Translating it yields CASSQGAGGLETQYF.

This clone occurred a few times. The V call is TRBV6-6, the J call TRBJ2-2; D call uncertain. This CDR3 contains 13 residues. V dropped 5 bases and J dropped 3 bases, with 7 bases sitting between them. CDR1 is MNHNY, CDR2 SVGAGI, per germline (reference sequence). In DNA, the CDR3 is TGTGCCAGCAGTGACACGGACACCGGGGAGCTGTTTTTT. This sequence encodes CASSDTDTGELFF.

In this sample, this clone turned up a few times. V and J are TRBV7-8 and TRBJ1-2; no firm D call. Deletions cut 0 bases from V and 6 bases from J, with 8 bases between. The germline gives CDR1 SGHVS, CDR2 FQNEAQ. The CDR3 length is 13 residues. The CDR3 reads CASSLAHYDGYTF. The DNA of the CDR3 is TGTGCCAGCAGCTTAGCCCATTACGATGGCTACACCTTC. The full variable domain, completed using reference TRBV7-8 and TRBJ1-2, is GAGVSQSPRYKVAKRGQDVALRCDPISGHVSLFWYQQALGQGPEFLTYFQNEAQLDKSGLPSDRFFAERPEGSVSTLKIQRTQQEDSAVYLCASSLAHYDGYTFGSGTRLTVV.

The rearrangement uses TRBV7-8 and TRBJ2-1, with a possible D match to TRBD1 (6 bases). The CDR3 is 16 amino acids. V was shortened by 2 bases and J by 6 bases, with 17 bases between the two germline ends. Per germline, CDR1 SGHVS and CDR2 FQNEAQ. The CDR3 DNA sequence: TGTGCCAGCAGCTTACTGGGGGACACAGAAATCAATGAGCAGTTCTTC. It is translated as CASSLLGDTEINEQFF.

V and J are TRBV5-4 and TRBJ2-1; 9 bases are a match to TRBD1. CDR3 length equals 17 residues. The junction had 10 bases not matched to a gene; V was cut back by 2 bases and J by 4 bases. Germline lookup yields CDR1 SGHNT and CDR2 YYREEE (reference sequence). CDR3 in amino acids: CASSFFGDRASYNEQFF. In DNA form, the CDR3 reads TGTGCCAGCAGCTTTTTCGGGGACAGGGCATCGTACAATGAGCAGTTCTTC.

The gene calls are TRBV7-8 and TRBJ2-1; D remains unclear. V was pared by 1 base and J by 13 bases, with 14 bases between. The germline gives CDR1 SGHVS, CDR2 FQNEAQ. The CDR3 spans 13 residues. The CDR3 loop is CASSLEGLESQFF. CDR3 in DNA: TGTGCCAGCAGCTTAGAAGGGCTAGAAAGTCAGTTCTTC.

The J gene is TRBJ2-7, the V gene TRBV5-4, with a possible D match to TRBD1 (6 bases). This CDR3 spans 13 amino acids. Germline loops: CDR1 SGHNT, CDR2 YYREEE (reference sequence). V lost 3 bases and J lost 2, with 9 bases in between. The CDR3 nucleotides read TGTGCCAGCAGCTGGGGGCCTACCTACGAGCAGTACTTC. Its protein is CASSWGPTYEQYF.

V gene TRBV28 combines with J gene TRBJ2-1; 13 bases map to TRBD2. V shed 0 bases and J 9 bases; nucleotides not matched to a gene: 14. Germline loops: CDR1 MDHEN, CDR2 SYDVKM. The CDR3 runs 19 residues. The CDR3 region has the DNA TGTGCCAGCAGTTTATGGTTGGGGATCGGGACTAGCGGGATTCCTGAGCAGTTCTTC. Protein sequence: CASSLWLGIGTSGIPEQFF.